The 24 T cell receptor beta chains given below trace back to one sample, sequenced in a study of glioma-infiltrating T cells after dendritic cell vaccination (dated by TCRdb to the mid-2010s). The time point label corresponds to: after dendritic cell vaccination, including at tumor progression/relapse. Libraries were constructed by the immunoSEQ multiplex PCR assay. TCRdb took this table from immuneACCESS and kept in-frame rearrangements with V and J called. Such tables lack part of the clones; where checked against another copy, unresolved V genes explain under half of the gap, and the rest is unexplained. This sample comprises approximately 90,000 clones, 70% to 90% of them detected only once. Approximately 2% of the sample is held by the ten biggest clonotypes. This material consisted of blood, taken after dendritic cell vaccination. These receptor sequences come from a human donor with glioblastoma.

The chain is built from TRBV27 and TRBJ2-2; 7 nucleotides line up with TRBD2. The CDR3 covers 15 residues. The V and J ends lost 1 base and 3 bases, in that order; junction bases with no gene match: 2. Per germline, CDR1 MNHEY and CDR2 SMNVEV (reference sequence). CDR3 sequence: CASSLFAGDTGELFF. For the CDR3, the DNA is TGTGCCAGCAGTTTATTCGCGGGAGACACCGGGGAGCTGTTTTTT.

The chain links TRBV28 to TRBJ1-1; TRBD1 matches 9 bases. This CDR3 spans 15 amino acids. V gave up 3 bases and J gave up 5 bases; unmatched junction bases: 7. Germline V gene sequence: CDR1 MDHEN, CDR2 SYDVKM. As DNA, the CDR3 is TGTGCCAGCAGTTTCCTGGGACAGGGCGGAACTGAAGCTTTCTTT. Translation gives CASSFLGQGGTEAFF.

The chain employs TRBV6-1 and TRBJ2-7, with TRBD2 matching over 9 bases. Germline values: CDR1 MNHNS, CDR2 SASEGT. J gave up 2 bases and V 7 bases, and 3 bases lay outside the gene matches. The CDR3 is 13 amino acids. CDR3 residues: CASTSGAPYEQYV. The CDR3 coding sequence is TGTGCCAGCACTAGCGGGGCCCCCTACGAGCAGTACGTC.

The chain couples TRBV7-9 to TRBJ2-1; perhaps TRBD2 as D (5 bases). Trimming removed 4 bases at V and 2 bases at J, with 12 bases between. The CDR3 extends over 15 amino acids. The germline V gene encodes CDR1 SEHNR and CDR2 FQNEAQ (reference sequence). The CDR3, as DNA: TGTGCCAGCAGCTCTCTTGAGGGAACCTACAATGAGCAGTTCTTC. Translation gives CASSSLEGTYNEQFF.

The CDR3 DNA sequence: TGTGCCAGTGGAGGGGGGGGATCTTATGGCTACACCTTC. It translates to CASGGGGSYGYTF. J is TRBJ1-2 and V is TRBV2, with D possibly TRBD1 on 6 matching bases. Germline V gene lookup returns CDR1 SNHLY and CDR2 FYNNEI. The V gene lost 9 bases and the J gene lost 5 bases, with 16 bases spanning the gap. This CDR3 has 13 amino acids.

The chain recombines TRBV30 with TRBJ1-4; D is undetermined. Deletions cut 1 base from V and 2 bases from J, with 11 bases between. CDR1 is GTSNPN and CDR2 is SVGIG in the germline V gene (reference sequence). The CDR3 sequence is 15 residues long. In nucleotides, the CDR3 is TGTGCCTGGAGTGGAGGGTACCGGACTAATGAAAAACTGTTTTTT. Its protein is CAWSGGYRTNEKLFF.

As DNA, the CDR3 is TGTGCCAGCAGCTTGAATGCGTGGGAGACCCAGTACTTC. Its protein product is CASSLNAWETQYF. V is TRBV5-8 and J is TRBJ2-5; D gene ambiguous. The length of the CDR3 is 13 residues. V lost 1 base, J lost 5 bases, and 9 bases lay in between. Germline CDR1 is SGHTS and CDR2 is YDEGEE.

The chain joins TRBV29-1 to TRBJ1-3; D is undetermined. The ends were cut back, 4 bases at V and 9 bases at J, with 16 bases in the middle. Germline CDR1 and CDR2: SQVTM and ANQGSEA. The CDR3 is made up of 13 amino acids. DNA of the CDR3: TGCAGCGTTGTTAAAGGATCGCGAGGCACCATATATTTT. Its translation: CSVVKGSRGTIYF.

In its sample, this clone was seen once. The chain links TRBV5-1 to TRBJ1-1; TRBD1 matches 9 bases. V was pared by 7 bases and J by 8 bases, with 12 bases of the junction left unmatched. The CDR3 runs 14 residues. From germline, CDR1 is SGHRS and CDR2 YFSETQ. Here the CDR3 DNA reads TGCGCCAGCGCCGGGACAGGGAGATTTAGGGAAGCTTTCTTT. Protein sequence: CASAGTGRFREAFF.

The rearrangement uses TRBV7-9 and TRBJ1-4; D is undetermined. Trimming pared 3 bases from V and 0 bases from J, leaving 8 bases between. The length of the CDR3 is 15 residues. Germline-derived CDR1 and CDR2 are SEHNR and FQNEAQ (reference sequence). The CDR3 nucleotides read TGTGCCAGCAGCTTTCTAGACCCAACTAATGAAAAACTGTTTTTT. It yields the protein CASSFLDPTNEKLFF.

This clone occurred a few times. V and J are TRBV9 and TRBJ1-2; the D gene is possibly TRBD1 (6 bases). CDR1 is SGDLS and CDR2 is YYNGEE in the germline V gene. The CDR3 consists of 15 residues. Between the trimmed V and J ends, which lost 4 bases and 3 bases, there was a span of 16 bases. The CDR3 protein is CASSSPGVPDYGYTF. CDR3 DNA: TGTGCCAGCAGCTCCCCAGGGGTGCCAGACTATGGCTACACCTTC.

The rearrangement joins TRBV7-3 to TRBJ2-5; D gene uncertain. This CDR3 comprises 12 residues. Germline V lookup: CDR1 SGHTA, CDR2 FQGTGA. The ends were cut back, 5 bases at V and 5 bases at J, with 9 bases in the middle. The CDR3: CASSRLGETQYF. CDR3 nucleotide sequence: TGTGCCAGCAGCCGACTCGGGGAGACCCAGTACTTC. Variable domain in full (rest from reference TRBV7-3 and TRBJ2-5): GAGVSQTPSNKVTEKGKYVELRCDPISGHTALYWYRQSLGQGPEFLIYFQGTGAADDSGLPNDRFFAVRPEGSVSTLKIQRTERGDSAVYLCASSRLGETQYFGPGTRLLVL.

The chain couples TRBV5-1 to TRBJ2-3, with TRBD2 identical over 12 bases. Germline lookup yields CDR1 SGHRS and CDR2 YFSETQ. Trimming took 3 bases from V and 8 from J; bases not matched to a gene: 10. The length of the CDR3 is 16 residues. In nucleotides, the CDR3 is TGCGCCAGCAGCTCGGGCGGGACTAGCGGGTTTGGTACGCAGTATTTT. It translates to CASSSGGTSGFGTQYF.

The DNA of the CDR3 is TGTGCCAGCAGCCGCCGGCAGGGAGGTTGCTACGAGCAGTACGTC. It yields the protein CASSRRQGGCYEQYV. The rearrangement links TRBV6-4 to TRBJ2-7; TRBD2 is a possible D gene (6 bases). The CDR3 has 15 amino acids. V was shortened by 6 bases and J by 3 bases, with 18 bases between the two germline ends. Germline V gene sequence: CDR1 MRHNA, CDR2 SNTAGT.

The chain combines TRBV5-1 with TRBJ1-1, with a tentative D call TRBD1 (5 bases). V dropped 6 bases and J dropped 0 bases, with 9 bases sitting between them. The germline V gene has CDR1 SGHRS and CDR2 YFSETQ. The CDR3 covers 13 residues. CDR3 coding DNA: TGCGCCAGCACCGTGGACATGAACACTGAAGCTTTCTTT. This gives the protein CASTVDMNTEAFF.

The V gene is TRBV19, the J gene TRBJ2-5, with TRBD1 matching over 8 bases. With V trimmed by 5 bases and J by 2 bases, 7 bases remained unmatched. The CDR3 has 15 residues. The germline V gene encodes CDR1 LNHDA and CDR2 SQIVND (reference sequence). This CDR3 is CASSQGQGLQETQYF. The CDR3 DNA sequence: TGTGCCAGTAGTCAAGGACAGGGCCTACAAGAGACCCAGTACTTC. The full variable domain, with the rest looked up from reference TRBV19 and TRBJ2-5, is DGGITQSPKYLFRKEGQNVTLSCEQNLNHDAMYWYRQDPGQGLRLIYYSQIVNDFQKGDIAEGYSVSREKKESFPLTVTSAQKNPTAFYLCASSQGQGLQETQYFGPGTRLLVL.

Here the CDR3 reads CASSSGQLNTEAFF. CDR3 in DNA: TGTGCCAGCAGTTCGGGACAGCTGAACACTGAAGCTTTCTTT. V and J are TRBV6-5 and TRBJ1-1, with TRBD1 identical over 7 bases. CDR1 MNHEY and CDR2 SVGAGI come from the germline V gene. V lost 4 bases, J lost 0 bases, and 2 bases stayed unmatched. The CDR3 has 14 amino acids.

V and J are TRBV7-2 and TRBJ1-2; TRBD1 matches at 9 bases. The CDR3 consists of 14 residues. The ends lost 5 bases at V and 4 bases at J; junction bases unmatched: 5. The V gene's germline CDR1 is SGHTA and CDR2 FQGNSA. CDR3 sequence (DNA): TGTGCCAGCAGCGACCCGGGACAGGGCTATGGCTACACCTTC. It encodes CASSDPGQGYGYTF.

Points on this clone: One end of the junction does not line up with germline, which may come from a read error. The chain is built from TRBV5-1 and TRBJ2-1; TRBD1 is a possible D gene (5 bases). Germline CDR1 is SGHRS and CDR2 is YFSETQ. The CDR3 contains 11 residues. The CDR3 DNA reads TGCGCCAGCAGCACCACAACGACAGAGATCTTC. Encoded protein: CASSTTTTEIF.

The chain combines TRBV5-6 with TRBJ2-3; TRBD1 aligns across 9 bases. The CDR3 has 16 amino acids. Germline loops: CDR1 SGHDT, CDR2 YYEEEE. Trimming removed 0 bases from V and 3 bases from J; junction bases left unmatched: 5. CDR3 loop: CASSLVGTGRTDTQYF. The CDR3 DNA follows: TGTGCCAGCAGCTTGGTGGGGACAGGGAGAACAGATACGCAGTATTTT.

The rearrangement joins TRBV7-3 to TRBJ2-1; 12 positions match TRBD2. J gave up 2 bases and V 4 bases, and 3 bases lay outside the gene matches. Germline assignment: CDR1 SGHTA and CDR2 FQGTGA. CDR3 length: 16 residues. Here the CDR3 reads CASSSRTSGAYNEQFF. The CDR3 region has the DNA TGTGCCAGCAGCTCCCGGACTAGCGGGGCCTACAATGAGCAGTTCTTC.

The chain carries TRBV9 and TRBJ2-2; D perhaps matches TRBD2 (5 bases). V lost 3 bases and J 4 bases, leaving 7 bases between the germline ends. In germline, CDR1 is SGDLS, CDR2 YYNGEE. The CDR3 is 13 residues long. The CDR3 DNA follows: TGTGCCAGCAGCGGGACTTCCACCGGGGAGCTGTTTTTT. Its translation: CASSGTSTGELFF.

DNA for the CDR3: TGTGCCAGCAGTTACAGGCCTAGCTCCTACGAGCAGTACTTC. As protein: CASSYRPSSYEQYF. The J gene is TRBJ2-7, the V gene TRBV6-5; D is undetermined. This CDR3 has 14 amino acids. Germline loops: CDR1 MNHEY, CDR2 SVGAGI. V was cut by 2 bases and J by 0 bases, with 8 bases left in between.

This chain links TRBV7-8 with TRBJ2-1; 10 bases are a match to TRBD2. CDR1 and CDR2 from the germline V gene are SGHVS and FQNEAQ. The CDR3 length is 16 residues. J lost 8 bases, V lost 1 base, and 8 bases had no gene match. CDR3 coding DNA: TGTGCCAGCAGCTTAGGATCCAGCGGGAGGGCATATGAGCAGTTCTTC. It yields the protein CASSLGSSGRAYEQFF.